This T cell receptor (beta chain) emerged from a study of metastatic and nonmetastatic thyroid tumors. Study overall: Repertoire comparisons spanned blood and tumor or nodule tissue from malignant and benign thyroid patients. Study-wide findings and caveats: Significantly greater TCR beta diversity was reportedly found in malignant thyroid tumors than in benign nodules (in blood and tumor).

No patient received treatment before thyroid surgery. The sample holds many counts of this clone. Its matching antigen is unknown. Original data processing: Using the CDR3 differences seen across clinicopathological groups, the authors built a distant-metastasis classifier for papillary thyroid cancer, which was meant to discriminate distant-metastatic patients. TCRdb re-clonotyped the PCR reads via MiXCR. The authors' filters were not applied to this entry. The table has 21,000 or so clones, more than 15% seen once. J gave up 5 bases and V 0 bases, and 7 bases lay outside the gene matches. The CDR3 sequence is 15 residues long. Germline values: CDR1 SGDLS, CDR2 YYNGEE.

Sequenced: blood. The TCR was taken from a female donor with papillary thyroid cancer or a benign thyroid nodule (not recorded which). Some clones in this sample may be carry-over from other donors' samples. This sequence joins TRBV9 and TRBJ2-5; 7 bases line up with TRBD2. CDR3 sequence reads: CASSVAPAGEETQYF. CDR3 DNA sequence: TGTGCCAGCAGCGTAGCTCCGGCGGGAGAGGAGACCCAGTACTTC. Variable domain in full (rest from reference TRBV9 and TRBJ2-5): DSGVTQTPKHLITATGQRVTLRCSPRSGDLSVYWYQQSLDQGLQFLIQYYNGEERAKGNILERFSAQQFPDLHSELNLSSLELGDSALYFCASSVAPAGEETQYFGPGTRLLVL.